The entry below gives a single T cell receptor beta chain sequence along with its context. The sample is drawn from a study of identical twins. MiXCR was run by TCRdb on the 5' RACE reads, yielding one entry per CDR3 protein. The sample carries about 470,000 distinct CDR3 sequences, 24% recorded once. This sample also appeared in a second study, on T cells expressing NK-cell markers.

Sequenced: CD4+ T cells sorted from blood. The source of this sequence is a woman aged 18-29 years in good health.

CDR3 sequence: CSAPLLAGPRDTQYF. The CDR3 nucleotides read TGCAGTGCGCCTCTCCTAGCGGGGCCCAGAGATACGCAGTATTTT. The chain is built from TRBV20-1 and TRBJ2-3, with 9 bases fitting TRBD2. The CDR3 is made up of 15 amino acids. V gave up 6 bases and J gave up 5 bases; unmatched junction bases: 12. Germline assignment: CDR1 DFQATT and CDR2 SNEGSKA (reference sequence).